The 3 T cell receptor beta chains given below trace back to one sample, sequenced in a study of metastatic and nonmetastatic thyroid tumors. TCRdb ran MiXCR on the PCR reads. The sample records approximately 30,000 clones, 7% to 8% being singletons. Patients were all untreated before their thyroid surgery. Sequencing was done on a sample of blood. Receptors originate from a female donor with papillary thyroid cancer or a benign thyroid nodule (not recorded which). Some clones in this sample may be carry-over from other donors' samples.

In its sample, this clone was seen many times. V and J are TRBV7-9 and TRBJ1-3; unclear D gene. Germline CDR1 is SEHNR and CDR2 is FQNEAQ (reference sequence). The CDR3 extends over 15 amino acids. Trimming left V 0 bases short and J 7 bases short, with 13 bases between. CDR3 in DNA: TGTGCCAGCAGCTTAGCTGTCGGCGTGGGGAACACCATATATTTT. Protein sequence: CASSLAVGVGNTIYF.

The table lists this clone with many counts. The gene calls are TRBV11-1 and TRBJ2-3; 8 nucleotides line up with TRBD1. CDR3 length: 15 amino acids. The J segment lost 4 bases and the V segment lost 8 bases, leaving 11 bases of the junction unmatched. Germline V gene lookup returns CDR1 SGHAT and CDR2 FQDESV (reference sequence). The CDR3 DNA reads TGTGCCAGCCGCTCGACAGGGGTAGAAGCAGATACGCAGTATTTT. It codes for CASRSTGVEADTQYF.

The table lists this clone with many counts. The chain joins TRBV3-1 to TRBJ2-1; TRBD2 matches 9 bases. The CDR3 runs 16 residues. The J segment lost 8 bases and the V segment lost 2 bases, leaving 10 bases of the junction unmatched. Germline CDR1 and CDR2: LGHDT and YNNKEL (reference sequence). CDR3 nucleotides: TGTGCCAGCAGCCAACGGGGGCGGGAGGGCCTTGATGAGCAGTTCTTC. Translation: CASSQRGREGLDEQFF.